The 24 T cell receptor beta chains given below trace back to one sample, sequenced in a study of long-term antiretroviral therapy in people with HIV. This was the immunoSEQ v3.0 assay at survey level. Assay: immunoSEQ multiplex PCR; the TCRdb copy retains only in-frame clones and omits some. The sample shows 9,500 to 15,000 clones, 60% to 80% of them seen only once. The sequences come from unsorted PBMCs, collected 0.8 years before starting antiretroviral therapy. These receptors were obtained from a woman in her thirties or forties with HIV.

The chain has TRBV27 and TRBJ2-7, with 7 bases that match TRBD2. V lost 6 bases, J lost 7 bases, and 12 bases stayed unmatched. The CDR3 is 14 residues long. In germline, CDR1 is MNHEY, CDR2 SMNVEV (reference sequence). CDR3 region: CASSQAGVATEQYF. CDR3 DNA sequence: TGTGCCAGCAGCCAGGCGGGGGTAGCGACAGAGCAGTACTTC.

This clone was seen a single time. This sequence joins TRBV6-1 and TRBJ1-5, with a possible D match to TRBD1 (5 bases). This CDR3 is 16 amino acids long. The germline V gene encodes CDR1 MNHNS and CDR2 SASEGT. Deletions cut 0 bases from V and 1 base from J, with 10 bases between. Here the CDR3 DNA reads TGTGCCAGCAGTGAAGCAGGGTGGGGGAGCAATCAGCCCCAGCATTTT. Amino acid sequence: CASSEAGWGSNQPQHF.

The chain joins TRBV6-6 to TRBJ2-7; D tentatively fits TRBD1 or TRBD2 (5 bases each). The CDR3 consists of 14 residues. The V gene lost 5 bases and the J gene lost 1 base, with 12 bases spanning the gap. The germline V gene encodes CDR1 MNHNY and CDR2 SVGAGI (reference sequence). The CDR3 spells CASSDRDPSYEQYF. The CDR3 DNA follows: TGTGCCAGCAGTGACCGGGACCCTTCCTACGAGCAGTACTTC.

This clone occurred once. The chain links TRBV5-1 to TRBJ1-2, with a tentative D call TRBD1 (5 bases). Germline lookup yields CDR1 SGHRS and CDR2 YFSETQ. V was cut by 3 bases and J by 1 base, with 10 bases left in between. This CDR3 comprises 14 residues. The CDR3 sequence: CASSWGTDNYGYTF. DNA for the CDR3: TGCGCCAGCAGCTGGGGGACGGATAACTATGGCTACACCTTC.

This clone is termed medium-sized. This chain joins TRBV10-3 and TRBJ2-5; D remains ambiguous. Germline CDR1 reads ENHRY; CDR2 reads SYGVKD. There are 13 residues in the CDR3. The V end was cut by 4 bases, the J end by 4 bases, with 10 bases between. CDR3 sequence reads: CAISVAGIETQYF. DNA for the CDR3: TGTGCCATCAGTGTGGCAGGAATAGAGACCCAGTACTTC.

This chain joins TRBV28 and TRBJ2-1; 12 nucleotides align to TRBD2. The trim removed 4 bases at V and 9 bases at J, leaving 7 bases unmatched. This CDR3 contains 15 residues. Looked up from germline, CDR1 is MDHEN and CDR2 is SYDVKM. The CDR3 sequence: CASSSRLAGAGEQFF. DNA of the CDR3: TGTGCCAGCAGTTCAAGACTAGCGGGAGCTGGTGAGCAGTTCTTC.

The CDR3: CASSVPGLAGSYEQYF. The CDR3 DNA follows: TGTGCCAGCAGTGTCCCGGGACTAGCGGGATCCTACGAGCAGTACTTC. The chain carries TRBV6-6 and TRBJ2-7; TRBD2 agrees at 13 bases. Germline V gene data show CDR1 as MNHNY and CDR2 as SVGAGI (reference sequence). V gave up 5 bases and J gave up 1 base; unmatched junction bases: 5. The CDR3 has 16 amino acids.

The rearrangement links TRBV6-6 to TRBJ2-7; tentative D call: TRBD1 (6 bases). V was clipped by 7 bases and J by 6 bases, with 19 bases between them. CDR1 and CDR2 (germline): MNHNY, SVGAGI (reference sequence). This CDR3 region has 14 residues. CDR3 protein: CASTNSVQGVEQYF. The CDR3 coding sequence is TGTGCCAGCACCAACAGCGTACAGGGCGTCGAGCAGTACTTC.

The CDR3 DNA sequence: TGTGCCATCAGTGATTTGCCTTATGGCTACACCTTC. Encoded protein: CAISDLPYGYTF. This chain uses TRBV10-3 with TRBJ1-2; D is uncertain. This CDR3 region has 12 residues. CDR1 ENHRY and CDR2 SYGVKD come from the germline V gene. The V end was cut by 3 bases, the J end by 5 bases, with 7 bases between.

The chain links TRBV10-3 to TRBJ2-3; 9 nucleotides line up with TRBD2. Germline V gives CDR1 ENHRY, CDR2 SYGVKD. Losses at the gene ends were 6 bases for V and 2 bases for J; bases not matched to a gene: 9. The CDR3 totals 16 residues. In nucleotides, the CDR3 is TGTGCCATCAGGCGAGGGCGGGAGGGGTACACAGATACGCAGTATTTT. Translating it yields CAIRRGREGYTDTQYF.

CDR3 sequence (DNA): TGTGCCAGCAGCTTAGCCCCACTATCAGCGGTCAATGAGCAGTTCTTC. Its protein is CASSLAPLSAVNEQFF. V gene TRBV7-9 combines with J gene TRBJ2-1, with D tentatively TRBD2 (5 bases). The CDR3 contains 16 residues. Germline CDR1 SEHNR, CDR2 FQNEAQ (reference sequence). Between the trimmed V and J ends, which lost 0 bases and 6 bases, there was a span of 15 bases.

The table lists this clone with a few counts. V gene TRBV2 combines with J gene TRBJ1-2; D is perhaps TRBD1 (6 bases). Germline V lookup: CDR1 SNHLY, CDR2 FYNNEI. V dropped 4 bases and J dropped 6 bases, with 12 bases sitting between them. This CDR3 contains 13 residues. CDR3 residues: CASSGVGQNGYTF. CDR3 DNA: TGTGCCAGCAGTGGGGTAGGACAGAATGGCTACACCTTC.

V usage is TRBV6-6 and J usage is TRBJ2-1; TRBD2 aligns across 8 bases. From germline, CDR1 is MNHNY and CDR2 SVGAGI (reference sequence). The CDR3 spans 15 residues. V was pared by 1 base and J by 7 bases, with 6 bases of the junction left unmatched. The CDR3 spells CASSYYVAGNNEQFF. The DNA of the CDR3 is TGTGCCAGCAGTTACTATGTAGCGGGAAATAATGAGCAGTTCTTC.

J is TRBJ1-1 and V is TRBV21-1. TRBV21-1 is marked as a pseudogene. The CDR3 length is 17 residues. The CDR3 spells CASSIQIWEGVYTEAFF. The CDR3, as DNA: TGTGCCAGCAGCATCCAGATTTGGGAGGGGGTATACACTGAAGCTTTCTTT.

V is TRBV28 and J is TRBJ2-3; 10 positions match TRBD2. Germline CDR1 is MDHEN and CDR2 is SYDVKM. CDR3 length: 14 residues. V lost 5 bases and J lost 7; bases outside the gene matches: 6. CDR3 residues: CASSQTSGPYTQYF. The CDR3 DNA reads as TGTGCCAGCAGTCAGACTAGCGGGCCCTATACGCAGTATTTT.

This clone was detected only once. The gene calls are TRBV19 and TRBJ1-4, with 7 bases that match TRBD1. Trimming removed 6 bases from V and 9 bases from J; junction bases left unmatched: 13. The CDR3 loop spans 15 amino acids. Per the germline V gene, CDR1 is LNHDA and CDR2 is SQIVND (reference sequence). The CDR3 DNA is TGTGCCAGTAGCACCGACAGGGTCCTAATGAAAAAACTGTTTTTT. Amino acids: CASSTDRVLMKKLFF. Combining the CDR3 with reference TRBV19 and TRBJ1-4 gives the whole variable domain DGGITQSPKYLFRKEGQNVTLSCEQNLNHDAMYWYRQDPGQGLRLIYYSQIVNDFQKGDIAEGYSVSREKKESFPLTVTSAQKNPTAFYLCASSTDRVLMKKLFFGSGTQLSVL.

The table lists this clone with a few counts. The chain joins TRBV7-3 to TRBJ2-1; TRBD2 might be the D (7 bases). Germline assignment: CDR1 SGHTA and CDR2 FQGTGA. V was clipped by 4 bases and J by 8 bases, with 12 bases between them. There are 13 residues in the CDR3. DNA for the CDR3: TGTGCCAGCAGCTGGGGGGGCTCGGATGAGCAGTTCTTC. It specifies CASSWGGSDEQFF.

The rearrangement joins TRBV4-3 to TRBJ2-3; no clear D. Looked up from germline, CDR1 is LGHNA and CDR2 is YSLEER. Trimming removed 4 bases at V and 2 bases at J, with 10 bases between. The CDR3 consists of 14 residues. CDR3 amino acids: CASSPTLTTDTQYF. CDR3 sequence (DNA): TGCGCCAGCAGCCCAACCCTTACCACAGATACGCAGTATTTT.

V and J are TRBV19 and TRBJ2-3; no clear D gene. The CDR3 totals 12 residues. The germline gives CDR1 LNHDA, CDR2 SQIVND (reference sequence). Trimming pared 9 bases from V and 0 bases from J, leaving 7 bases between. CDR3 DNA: TGTGCCAGAGAGCTTAGCACAGATACGCAGTATTTT. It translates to CARELSTDTQYF. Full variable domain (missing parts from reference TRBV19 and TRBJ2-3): DGGITQSPKYLFRKEGQNVTLSCEQNLNHDAMYWYRQDPGQGLRLIYYSQIVNDFQKGDIAEGYSVSREKKESFPLTVTSAQKNPTAFYLCARELSTDTQYFGPGTRLTVL.

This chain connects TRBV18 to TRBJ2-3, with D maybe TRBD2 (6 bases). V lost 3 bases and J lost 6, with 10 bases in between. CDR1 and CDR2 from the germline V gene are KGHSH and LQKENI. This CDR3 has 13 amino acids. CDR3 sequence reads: CASSPGGTDTQYF. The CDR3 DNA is TGTGCCAGCTCACCGGGCGGGACCGATACGCAGTATTTT.

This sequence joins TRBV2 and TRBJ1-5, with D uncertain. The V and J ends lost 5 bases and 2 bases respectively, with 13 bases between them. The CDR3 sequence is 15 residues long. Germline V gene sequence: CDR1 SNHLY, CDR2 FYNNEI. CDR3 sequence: CASSLSRWGNQPQHF. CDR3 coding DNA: TGTGCCAGCAGTCTGAGCAGGTGGGGCAATCAGCCCCAGCATTTT.

CDR3 sequence: CAISDPPLGVYEQYF. Written as DNA, the CDR3 is TGTGCCATCAGTGACCCGCCCCTTGGGGTCTACGAGCAGTACTTC. The chain couples TRBV10-3 to TRBJ2-7; D is undetermined. The CDR3 spans 15 residues. Germline V gene data show CDR1 as ENHRY and CDR2 as SYGVKD. V shed 3 bases and J shed 3 bases, with 15 bases lying between them.

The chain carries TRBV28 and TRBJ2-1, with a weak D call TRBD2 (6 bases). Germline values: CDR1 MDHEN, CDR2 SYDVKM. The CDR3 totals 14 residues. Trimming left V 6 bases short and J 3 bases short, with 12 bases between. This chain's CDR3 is CASSRDLIYNEQFF. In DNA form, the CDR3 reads TGTGCCAGCAGCAGGGACTTGATCTACAATGAGCAGTTCTTC.

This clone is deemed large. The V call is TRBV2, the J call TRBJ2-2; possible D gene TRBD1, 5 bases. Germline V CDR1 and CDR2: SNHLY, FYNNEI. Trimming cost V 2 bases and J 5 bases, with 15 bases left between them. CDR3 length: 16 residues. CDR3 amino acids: CASSERAGLQTGELFF. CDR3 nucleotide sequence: TGTGCCAGCAGTGAAAGGGCAGGGTTACAGACCGGGGAGCTGTTTTTT.